This T cell receptor (beta chain) was sequenced for a study of T cell clonotyping in hematopoietic cell transplantation. As to this clone: Its target is not known.

The time point is: recipient sample about 28 days before transplant, after cytoreduction. Samples: about 28 days before transplant, then days 30, 100 and 180 after. Findings and caveats of the study: After transplant, recipient diversity fell while pathologically expanded clonotypes grew through day 180.

Sequencing used immunoSEQ multiplex PCR; TCRdb keeps in-frame clones, though not all of them. The data show roughly 9,000 clones, about 90% seen once. The CDR3 contains 17 residues. V shed 0 bases and J 3 bases; nucleotides not matched to a gene: 5. CDR1 is SGDLS, CDR2 YYNGEE, per germline. The rearrangement uses TRBV9 and TRBJ2-6, with TRBD1 matching over 8 bases. The receptor was derived from a woman aged 55 to 70 with acute myeloid leukemia. Some clones in this sample may be carry-over from other donors' samples. The sequencing used peripheral blood mononuclear cells, collected before stem cell transplant. The CDR3 coding sequence is TGTGCCAGCAGCGTAGATCACAGGGGGTATGGGGCCAACGTCCTGACTTTC. It is translated as CASSVDHRGYGANVLTF.